This T cell receptor (beta chain) was identified during a study of CXCR3 chemokines and chemotherapy response in bladder cancer (dated by TCRdb to between 2021 and 2022). As for the study more broadly: Whether chemotherapy response in human bladder cancer was predicted by intratumoral CXCR3 chemokine system activity was examined in the study.

Library method: PCR. Instrument on record: Illumina HiSeq 2500. TCRdb reworked the public reads: Q25 trimming with fastp, MiXCR clone assembly, productive beta chains retained. Duplicate CDR3 protein sequences are folded into a single record with the most common DNA and genes. This sample has 7,500 to 9,500 distinct CDR3 sequences in its table, and roughly 13% of those were observed once. The leading ten clones occupy approximately 16% of the sample. This clonotype was counted at least ten times. The antigen it recognizes is unknown. One base away there is no much larger clone; base qualities are not given. The TCR was taken from a human donor with bladder cancer that responded to neoadjuvant chemotherapy. Sampling was carried out from a patient whose treatment included neoadjuvant chemotherapy.

The sequenced DNA is TGTGCCAGCAGTTACCCGAGCGGGCAGGGCTCTTTCGAGCAGTACTTC. Its protein is CASSYPSGQGSFEQYF. The sequence is built from TRBV6-5 and TRBJ2-7; a tentative D call is TRBD2 (6 bases match). The CDR3 spans 16 residues, from the cysteine through the phenylalanine. This entry keeps only the CDR3 DNA: 48 bases, framed from base 1. The V end loses 2 bases and the J end loses 6 bases, and a stretch of 20 bases separates them. The germline V gene gives CDR1 as MNHEY and CDR2 as SVGAGI.